This TCR beta chain was sequenced for a study of cytomegalovirus exposure and HLA in healthy donors. Germline CDR1 is SQVTM and CDR2 is ANQGSEA. The CDR3 runs to 12 residues. Concerning this clone: Its specificity is unknown.

The study ran its PCR with 60 Vbeta and 13 Jbeta primers. TCRdb keeps only in-frame clones here, not all; method: immunoSEQ multiplex PCR. The table has about 210,000 clones, around 79% seen once. Study results and caveats: In vitro assays verified that three CMV-associated chains recognized CMV antigens specifically.

Sequences were obtained from PBMCs. The TCR was taken from a male donor in good health and CMV-seronegative. The genes are TRBV29-1 and TRBJ2-7; 8 positions agree with TRBD1. The DNA for the CDR3 is TGCAGTACAACACAGGGGGCCTACGAGCAGTACTTC. It codes for CSTTQGAYEQYF.